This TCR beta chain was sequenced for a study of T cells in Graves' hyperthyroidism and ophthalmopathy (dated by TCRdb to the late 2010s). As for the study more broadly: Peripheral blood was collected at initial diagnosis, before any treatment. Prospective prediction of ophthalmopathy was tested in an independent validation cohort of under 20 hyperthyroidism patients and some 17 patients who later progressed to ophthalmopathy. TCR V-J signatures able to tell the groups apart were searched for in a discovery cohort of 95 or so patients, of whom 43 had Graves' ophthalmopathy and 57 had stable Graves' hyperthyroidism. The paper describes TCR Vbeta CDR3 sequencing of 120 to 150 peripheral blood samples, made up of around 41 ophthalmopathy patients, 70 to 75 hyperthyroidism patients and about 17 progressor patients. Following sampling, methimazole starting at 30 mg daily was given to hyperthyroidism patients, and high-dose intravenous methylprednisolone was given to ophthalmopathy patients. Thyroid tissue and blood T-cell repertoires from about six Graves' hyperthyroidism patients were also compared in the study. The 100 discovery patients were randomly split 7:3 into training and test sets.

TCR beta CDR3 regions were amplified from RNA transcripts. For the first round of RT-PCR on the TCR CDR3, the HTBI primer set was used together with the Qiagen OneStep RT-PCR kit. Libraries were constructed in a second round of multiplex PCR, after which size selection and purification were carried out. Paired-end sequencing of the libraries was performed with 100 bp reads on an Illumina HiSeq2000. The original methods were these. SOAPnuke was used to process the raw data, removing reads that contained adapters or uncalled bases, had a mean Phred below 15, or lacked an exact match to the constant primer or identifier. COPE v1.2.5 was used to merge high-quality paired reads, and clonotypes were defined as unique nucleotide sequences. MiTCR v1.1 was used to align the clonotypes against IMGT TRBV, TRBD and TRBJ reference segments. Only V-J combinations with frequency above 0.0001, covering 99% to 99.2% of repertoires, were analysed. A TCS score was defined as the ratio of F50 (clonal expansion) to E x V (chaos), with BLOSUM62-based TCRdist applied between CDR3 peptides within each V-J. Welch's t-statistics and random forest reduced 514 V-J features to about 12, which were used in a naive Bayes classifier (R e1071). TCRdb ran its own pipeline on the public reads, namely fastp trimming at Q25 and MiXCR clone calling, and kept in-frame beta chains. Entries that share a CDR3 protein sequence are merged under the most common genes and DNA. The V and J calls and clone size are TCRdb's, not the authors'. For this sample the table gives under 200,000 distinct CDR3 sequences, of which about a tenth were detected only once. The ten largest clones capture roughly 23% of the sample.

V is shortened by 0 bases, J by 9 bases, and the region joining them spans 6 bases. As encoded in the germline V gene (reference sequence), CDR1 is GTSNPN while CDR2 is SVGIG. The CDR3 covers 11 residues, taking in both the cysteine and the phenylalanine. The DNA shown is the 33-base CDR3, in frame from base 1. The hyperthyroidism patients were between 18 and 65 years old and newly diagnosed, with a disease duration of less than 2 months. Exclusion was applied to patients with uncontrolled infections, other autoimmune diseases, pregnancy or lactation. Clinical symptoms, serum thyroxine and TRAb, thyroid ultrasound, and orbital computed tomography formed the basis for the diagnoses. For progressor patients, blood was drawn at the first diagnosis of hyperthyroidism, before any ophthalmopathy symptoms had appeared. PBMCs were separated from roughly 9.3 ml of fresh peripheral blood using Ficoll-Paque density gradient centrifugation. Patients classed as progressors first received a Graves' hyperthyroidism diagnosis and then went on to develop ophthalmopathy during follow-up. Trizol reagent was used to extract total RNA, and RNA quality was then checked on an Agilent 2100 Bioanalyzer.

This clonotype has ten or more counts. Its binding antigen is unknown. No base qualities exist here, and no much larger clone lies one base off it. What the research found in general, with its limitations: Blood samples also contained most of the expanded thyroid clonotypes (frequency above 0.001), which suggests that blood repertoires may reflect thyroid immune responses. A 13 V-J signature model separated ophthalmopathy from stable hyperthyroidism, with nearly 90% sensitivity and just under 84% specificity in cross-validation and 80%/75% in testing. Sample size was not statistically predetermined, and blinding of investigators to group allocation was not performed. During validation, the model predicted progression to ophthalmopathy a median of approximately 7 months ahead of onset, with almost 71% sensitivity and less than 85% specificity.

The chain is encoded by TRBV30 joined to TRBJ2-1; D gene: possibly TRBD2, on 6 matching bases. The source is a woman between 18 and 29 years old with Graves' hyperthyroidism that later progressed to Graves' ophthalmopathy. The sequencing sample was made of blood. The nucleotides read TGTGCCTGGAGTGTGGGGGGTGAGCAGTTCTTC. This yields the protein CAWSVGGEQFF.